The next 28 T cell receptor beta chains were all read from a single sample in a study of human T cells and chemical hapten exposure. TCRdb itself ran the RACE reads through MiXCR, one entry per CDR3 protein. In the table there are tens of thousands of distinct CDR3 sequences, roughly 11% of which are singletons. Regarding time point: patch test 3, about 24 weeks after DPC sensitization. The treatment: therapeutic diphenylcyclopropenone sensitization with weekly scalp DPC. The sequencing here drew on whole blood, taken in connection with sensitization to the hapten diphenylcyclopropenone (DPC). The receptors stem from a woman between 50 and 59 years old with alopecia areata. Some clones in this sample may be carry-over from other donors' samples.

This clonotype occurred a few times. The chain couples TRBV24-1 to TRBJ1-3; D is possibly TRBD1 (6 bases). In germline, CDR1 is KGHDR, CDR2 SFDVKD. CDR3 length: 17 residues. The V gene lost 4 bases and the J gene lost 0 bases, with 15 bases spanning the gap. Here the CDR3 reads CATSEGGAGTSGNTIYF. CDR3 bases: TGTGCCACCAGTGAAGGGGGGGCCGGGACCTCTGGAAACACCATATATTTT.

In its sample, this clonotype was seen many times. The V call is TRBV4-3, the J call TRBJ2-2; D uncertain. This CDR3 is built from 13 residues. V shed 0 bases and J shed 6 bases, with 5 bases lying between them. Germline CDR1 LGHNA, CDR2 YSLEER. CDR3 region: CASSQDRAGELFF. For the CDR3, the DNA is TGCGCCAGCAGCCAAGATCGGGCCGGGGAGCTGTTTTTT.

This clonotype showed up just once. A much larger clone lies a single base off, so this may be a read error. This chain joins TRBV24-1 and TRBJ2-7, with unresolved D. The CDR3 runs 14 residues. The germline V gene encodes CDR1 KGHDR and CDR2 SFDVKD. The CDR3 region has the DNA TGTGCCACCAGTGATGAGACAACCCACCCTCAGCAGAACTTC. Translating it yields CATSDETTHPQQNF.

This clonotype has at least ten counts. The rearrangement uses TRBV29-1 and TRBJ2-7, with TRBD1 identical over 9 bases. Germline CDR1 and CDR2: SQVTM and ANQGSEA. V lost 3 bases, J lost 6 bases, and 6 bases stayed unmatched. The CDR3 runs to 13 residues. The CDR3, as DNA: TGCAGCGTTGACGGGGGACAGGGAATCGAGCAGTACTTC. It specifies CSVDGGQGIEQYF.

This clonotype was observed a handful of times. V and J are TRBV3-1 and TRBJ1-1; tentative D call: TRBD1 (5 bases). The CDR3 is 13 amino acids. V was pared by 1 base and J by 5 bases, with 8 bases between. CDR1 and CDR2 (germline): LGHDT, YNNKEL (reference sequence). Here the CDR3 DNA reads TGTGCCAGCAGCCAAGTAGGGGAGACTGAAGCTTTCTTT. The encoded protein is CASSQVGETEAFF.

V usage is TRBV4-2 and J usage is TRBJ2-2; D not certain. Trimming stripped 1 base from V and 10 bases from J, with 10 bases between. The germline V gene encodes CDR1 LGHNA and CDR2 YNFKEQ. CDR3 length equals 13 residues. CDR3 nucleotide sequence: TGTGCCAGCAGCCAAGGTCGGCTGGCGGAGCTGTTTTTT. This gives the protein CASSQGRLAELFF.

This chain uses TRBV29-1 with TRBJ2-5; D call uncertain. This CDR3 has 13 residues. The germline V and J ends were trimmed by 4 bases and 2 bases, with 11 bases remaining between them. Germline CDR1 and CDR2: SQVTM and ANQGSEA. The DNA of the CDR3 is TGCAGCGTTGGAGACATGGGGCAAGAGACCCAGTACTTC. This sequence encodes CSVGDMGQETQYF.

At least ten counts were recorded for this clonotype. The CDR3 coding sequence is TGTGCCAGCAGTCCCTACCCCTTGCCGGGCAATGAGCAGTTCTTC. Residues: CASSPYPLPGNEQFF. The chain links TRBV6-2 or TRBV6-3 to TRBJ2-1; D gene unclear. The CDR3 spans 15 residues. Germline V lookup: CDR1 MNHEY, CDR2 SVGEGT. Trimming took 5 bases from V and 6 from J, leaving 17 bases between them.

This clonotype was counted a few times. This sequence joins TRBV20-1 and TRBJ1-2; 7 bases line up with TRBD1. The CDR3 is made up of 14 amino acids. Germline trimming cut 6 bases from V and 3 bases from J; bases unmatched to any gene: 10. From germline, CDR1 is DFQATT and CDR2 SNEGSKA (reference sequence). CDR3 loop: CSAERTGSYYGYTF. As DNA, the CDR3 is TGCAGTGCGGAGAGGACAGGTTCCTACTATGGCTACACCTTC.

This clonotype was detected many times. This rearrangement joins TRBV6-1 to TRBJ1-1; D may be TRBD1 (5 bases). There are 14 residues in the CDR3. V was trimmed by 7 bases and J by 0 bases, leaving 12 bases between them. Germline V gives CDR1 MNHNS, CDR2 SASEGT. The CDR3 protein is CASTGKALNTEAFF. CDR3 DNA: TGTGCCAGCACAGGGAAAGCCCTGAACACTGAAGCTTTCTTT.

At least ten counts were recorded for this clonotype. The V call is TRBV18, the J call TRBJ1-5, with unresolved D. The CDR3 spans 15 residues. The ends were cut back, 3 bases at V and 1 base at J, with 10 bases in the middle. Germline CDR1 KGHSH, CDR2 LQKENI. Here the CDR3 reads CASSPDGNSNQPQHF. The CDR3 coding sequence is TGTGCCAGCTCACCCGACGGGAACAGCAATCAGCCCCAGCATTTT.

This clonotype was seen only a few times. V and J are TRBV28 and TRBJ1-1, with a weak D call TRBD1 (5 bases). Germline assignment: CDR1 MDHEN and CDR2 SYDVKM. Between the trimmed V and J ends, which lost 3 bases and 1 base, there was a span of 9 bases. This CDR3 contains 14 residues. Written as DNA, the CDR3 is TGTGCCAGCAGTTTCCCAGGGACGAACACTGAAGCTTTCTTT. Its protein is CASSFPGTNTEAFF.

This clonotype was recorded a few times. The V call is TRBV6-6, the J call TRBJ2-4; D perhaps matches TRBD1 (5 bases). The CDR3 sequence is 14 residues long. CDR1 and CDR2 (germline): MNHNY, SVGAGI (reference sequence). Deletions cut 5 bases from V and 8 bases from J, with 16 bases between. CDR3 nucleotide sequence: TGTGCCAGCAGTCTTAATGGGGCCATAGACATTCAGTACTTC. It translates to CASSLNGAIDIQYF.

The rearrangement uses TRBV7-9 and TRBJ2-2; D remains unclear. The CDR3 covers 12 residues. Trimming removed 6 bases at V and 6 bases at J, with 8 bases between. From germline, CDR1 is SEHNR and CDR2 FQNEAQ (reference sequence). The CDR3 nucleotides read TGTGCCAGCAGGATGCAAGCCGGGGAGCTGTTTTTT. Protein: CASRMQAGELFF.

The gene calls are TRBV9 and TRBJ2-6; possibly TRBD1 for D (5 bases). CDR1 is SGDLS, CDR2 YYNGEE, per germline. The V gene lost 4 bases and the J gene lost 0 bases, with 8 bases spanning the gap. The CDR3 sequence is 15 residues long. The CDR3: CASSSRGSGANVLTF. The CDR3 nucleotides are TGTGCCAGCAGCAGTAGGGGCTCTGGGGCCAACGTCCTGACTTTC.

This clonotype was picked up many times. This rearrangement joins TRBV11-3 to TRBJ2-1; 11 bases line up with TRBD1. Germline CDR1 SGHNT, CDR2 YENEEA. This CDR3 has 17 residues. Trimming at V came to 1 base and at J to 6 bases, leaving 8 bases not matched to a gene. The CDR3 is CASSLGGTGTGGNEQFF. The CDR3 nucleotides are TGTGCCAGCAGCTTAGGTGGTACGGGGACAGGGGGCAATGAGCAGTTCTTC.

The chain links TRBV29-1 to TRBJ2-5, with 8 bases aligning to TRBD1. The CDR3 loop spans 16 amino acids. The V and J ends lost 6 bases and 5 bases, in that order; junction bases with no gene match: 17. Germline V gives CDR1 SQVTM, CDR2 ANQGSEA. The CDR3 DNA follows: TGCAGCGTCCAGGTGGAACGGACAGGGATTTTTGAGACCCAGTACTTC. Protein product: CSVQVERTGIFETQYF.

The V gene is TRBV14, the J gene TRBJ2-1; D not certain. The CDR3 loop spans 14 amino acids. Deletions cut 6 bases from V and 10 bases from J, with 19 bases between. Germline values: CDR1 SGHDN, CDR2 FVKESK. Here the CDR3 reads CASSPWRSPREQFF. The DNA of the CDR3 is TGTGCCAGCAGTCCCTGGCGGTCTCCGAGGGAGCAGTTCTTC.

This clonotype was seen more than once but under ten times. The chain combines TRBV3-1 with TRBJ2-3, with D possibly called TRBD1 or TRBD2 (5 bases each). The CDR3 runs 16 residues. The V gene lost 1 base and the J gene lost 5 bases, with 16 bases spanning the gap. Germline CDR1 and CDR2: LGHDT and YNNKEL (reference sequence). This CDR3 reads CASSQAQTYGGDTQYF. The CDR3 DNA reads as TGTGCCAGCAGCCAAGCCCAGACCTATGGGGGAGATACGCAGTATTTT.

The chain combines TRBV20-1 with TRBJ2-1; 7 bases agree with TRBD2. CDR1 DFQATT and CDR2 SNEGSKA come from the germline V gene (reference sequence). With 3 bases clipped from V and 9 bases from J, the junction kept 11 bases outside the gene matches. The CDR3 extends over 14 amino acids. In nucleotides, the CDR3 is TGCAGTGCTAGTCGACTAGCTACGGAGAGTGAGCAGTTCTTC. It is translated as CSASRLATESEQFF.

This clonotype was counted ten times or more. V usage is TRBV28 and J usage is TRBJ2-1; D remains unclear. This CDR3 region has 14 residues. Germline lookup yields CDR1 MDHEN and CDR2 SYDVKM. Trimming stripped 8 bases from V and 4 bases from J, with 15 bases between. In DNA form, the CDR3 reads TGTGCCAGCGGTTCGGGTACCTTATACAATGAGCAGTTCTTC. It encodes CASGSGTLYNEQFF.

There are a few counts of this clonotype. The chain has TRBV12-3 or TRBV12-4 and TRBJ2-3, with D perhaps given as TRBD1 or TRBD2 (6 bases each). The V gene lost 3 bases and the J gene lost 5 bases, with 15 bases spanning the gap. This CDR3 comprises 15 residues. The CDR3: CASSLVGGVLDTQYF. CDR3 DNA sequence: TGTGCCAGCAGTTTGGTCGGGGGCGTCTTAGATACGCAGTATTTT.

This clonotype was counted between two and nine times. J is TRBJ1-5 and V is TRBV6-5, with D hard to call. V lost 2 bases, J lost 0 bases, and 8 bases lay in between. Per germline, CDR1 MNHEY and CDR2 SVGAGI. The CDR3 is 15 residues long. The CDR3 loop reads CASSYGPYSNQPQHF. The CDR3 nucleotides read TGTGCCAGCAGTTACGGCCCATATAGCAATCAGCCCCAGCATTTT.

This clonotype was seen many times. The rearrangement uses TRBV20-1 and TRBJ1-3; D might be TRBD1 (5 bases). Germline V gene data show CDR1 as DFQATT and CDR2 as SNEGSKA (reference sequence). The CDR3 has 14 residues. V lost 7 bases to trimming and J lost 8 bases, with 21 bases between them. The DNA of the CDR3 is TGCAGTGTTCATCCCGGTAGCGGAGGGGACACCATATATTTT. It yields the protein CSVHPGSGGDTIYF.

In its sample, this clonotype was seen many times. This chain connects TRBV6-2 or TRBV6-3 to TRBJ1-1, with 7 bases matching TRBD1. The CDR3 totals 13 residues. J lost 9 bases, V lost 0 bases, and 4 bases had no gene match. Per germline, CDR1 MNHEY and CDR2 SVGEGT. The CDR3 DNA reads TGTGCCAGCAGTTACTCCGGGGACAGTAAAGCTTTCTTT. Translation: CASSYSGDSKAFF.

This clonotype appeared a few times. The V gene is TRBV5-6, the J gene TRBJ1-3; no clear D gene. CDR1 and CDR2 (germline): SGHDT, YYEEEE. V gave up 4 bases and J gave up 0 bases, with 11 bases separating them. The CDR3 has 15 residues. In nucleotides, the CDR3 is TGTGCCAGCAGCGGCAGACTCCACTCTGGAAACACCATATATTTT. It codes for CASSGRLHSGNTIYF.

This clonotype was picked up a small number of times. The chain is built from TRBV11-3 and TRBJ1-1; perhaps TRBD1 as D (5 bases). The germline gives CDR1 SGHNT, CDR2 YENEEA. The CDR3 sequence is 12 residues long. Trimming shortened V by 5 bases and J by 8 bases, and 12 bases separated the two germline ends. The CDR3 DNA is TGTGCCAGCAGCCTCCCGTGGGGGGAAGCTTTCTTT. The encoded protein is CASSLPWGEAFF.

J is TRBJ1-2 and V is TRBV5-4; 7 positions agree with TRBD1. CDR1 and CDR2 (germline): SGHNT, YYREEE (reference sequence). Unmatched junction bases numbered 6, after V lost 3 bases and J lost 4 bases. CDR3 size: 14 residues. This CDR3 is CASSWETGAYGYTF. CDR3 in DNA: TGTGCCAGCAGCTGGGAAACAGGGGCCTATGGCTACACCTTC.